Below, 23 T cell receptor beta chains from the same sample are listed, as sequenced in a study of cytomegalovirus exposure and HLA in healthy donors. Researchers ran the PCR with 60 Vbeta and 13 Jbeta primers. Profiled with immunoSEQ multiplex PCR; TCRdb holds only in-frame clones, not every one. Among tens of thousands of clones listed, roughly 78% were seen once. Sequencing used PBMCs. These receptors came from a woman aged 40 to 50 in good health and CMV-seropositive.

V is TRBV6-5 and J is TRBJ1-2; 7 bases align to TRBD1. V trimming: 4 bases; J trimming: 4 bases; junction bases outside the gene matches: 6. The length of the CDR3 is 14 residues. The germline V gene has CDR1 MNHEY and CDR2 SVGAGI. CDR3 amino acids: CASSSDRDVYGYTF. The DNA for the CDR3 is TGTGCCAGCAGTTCCGACAGGGACGTCTATGGCTACACCTTC.

This clone was seen more than once but under ten times. The rearrangement uses TRBV2 and TRBJ2-7; 10 bases are shared with TRBD1. This CDR3 contains 13 residues. V gave up 7 bases and J gave up 7 bases; unmatched junction bases: 7. CDR1 SNHLY and CDR2 FYNNEI come from the germline V gene. DNA of the CDR3: TGTGCCAGCACCGGACAGGGGGTGGGAGAGCAGTACTTC. Translated, it gives CASTGQGVGEQYF.

This chain joins TRBV9 and TRBJ1-1, with a tentative D call TRBD1 (6 bases). Deletions cut 1 base from V and 1 base from J, with 8 bases between. The germline V gene encodes CDR1 SGDLS and CDR2 YYNGEE. This CDR3 has 14 residues. CDR3 amino acids: CASSVLQGNTEAFF. The CDR3 nucleotides read TGTGCCAGCAGCGTATTACAGGGGAACACTGAAGCTTTCTTT.

The table lists this clone with a few counts. Here the CDR3 DNA reads TGTGCCAGCAGCGAGGGACTAGCGGGGTTCTATGAGCAGTTCTTC. Amino acid sequence: CASSEGLAGFYEQFF. V and J are TRBV2 and TRBJ2-1, with 13 bases that match TRBD2. CDR1 SNHLY and CDR2 FYNNEI come from the germline V gene. V lost 6 bases to trimming and J lost 8 bases; unmatched junction nucleotides: 7. This CDR3 contains 15 residues.

The V and J genes are TRBV18 and TRBJ2-3, with D maybe TRBD1 (5 bases). V lost 6 bases and J 1 base, leaving 14 bases between the germline ends. CDR1 and CDR2 (germline): KGHSH, LQKENI. The CDR3 length is 15 residues. CDR3 sequence: CASSLDSTRTDTQYF. In DNA form, the CDR3 reads TGTGCCAGCTCTCTCGACAGCACCCGCACAGATACGCAGTATTTT.

The chain uses TRBV7-9 and TRBJ1-4; 12 bases map to TRBD1. Trimming at V came to 5 bases and at J to 8 bases, leaving 6 bases not matched to a gene. This CDR3 has 15 amino acids. Looked up from germline, CDR1 is SEHNR and CDR2 is FQNEAQ (reference sequence). The chain's CDR3 is CASSQGTGGEEKLFF. The CDR3 coding sequence is TGTGCCAGCAGCCAAGGGACAGGGGGCGAAGAAAAACTGTTTTTT.

The chain combines TRBV18 with TRBJ1-6; 7 bases are shared with TRBD1. The V and J ends lost 1 base and 4 bases, in that order; junction bases with no gene match: 10. Germline assignment: CDR1 KGHSH and CDR2 LQKENI. CDR3 size: 18 residues. The CDR3 loop is CASSPQSLDRVYNSPLHF. In DNA, the CDR3 is TGTGCCAGCTCACCACAATCCCTCGACAGGGTGTATAATTCACCCCTCCACTTT.

CDR3 sequence reads: CASSFSGSGELFF. CDR3 sequence (DNA): TGTGCCAGCAGCTTTTCAGGGTCCGGGGAGCTGTTTTTT. The rearrangement links TRBV7-7 to TRBJ2-2; possibly TRBD1 for D (5 bases). CDR1 SSHAT and CDR2 FNYEAQ come from the germline V gene (reference sequence). The CDR3 runs 13 residues. Deletions cut 3 bases from V and 6 bases from J, with 8 bases between.

A note on this clone: Other DNA sequences in this sample translate to the same CDR3. The chain uses TRBV6-4 and TRBJ2-7; 12 bases map to TRBD1. Germline trimming cut 3 bases from V and 5 bases from J; bases unmatched to any gene: 8. This CDR3 spans 16 amino acids. Germline V gene data show CDR1 as MRHNA and CDR2 as SNTAGT. CDR3: CASSESPGQGAHEQYF. The CDR3 DNA reads as TGTGCCAGCAGTGAATCGCCGGGACAGGGGGCCCACGAGCAGTACTTC.

V is TRBV19 and J is TRBJ2-7; D not resolved. The germline CDR1 and CDR2 sequences are LNHDA and SQIVND (reference sequence). V lost 3 bases and J lost 0, with 18 bases in between. This CDR3 has 17 residues. The CDR3 reads CASSMLVGRSSSYEQYF. The CDR3 nucleotides read TGTGCCAGTAGTATGCTCGTTGGCAGGTCGAGCTCCTACGAGCAGTACTTC. Filled out from reference TRBV19 and TRBJ2-7, the complete variable domain reads DGGITQSPKYLFRKEGQNVTLSCEQNLNHDAMYWYRQDPGQGLRLIYYSQIVNDFQKGDIAEGYSVSREKKESFPLTVTSAQKNPTAFYLCASSMLVGRSSSYEQYFGPGTRLTVT.

The gene calls are TRBV9 and TRBJ2-7; the match to TRBD1 covers 7 bases. From germline, CDR1 is SGDLS and CDR2 YYNGEE. V gave up 3 bases and J gave up 2 bases; unmatched junction bases: 5. The CDR3 covers 14 residues. The CDR3 sequence is CASSGETGPYEQYF. As DNA, the CDR3 is TGTGCCAGCAGCGGGGAGACAGGGCCCTACGAGCAGTACTTC.

The chain uses TRBV5-5 and TRBJ1-2; 7 nucleotides line up with TRBD1. V lost 3 bases and J lost 3; bases outside the gene matches: 8. Germline CDR1 and CDR2: SGHKS and YYEKEE (reference sequence). The CDR3 is 15 amino acids. Written as DNA, the CDR3 is TGTGCCAGCAGCTCCCCTTACAGGGGAGACTATGGCTACACCTTC. Its translation: CASSSPYRGDYGYTF.

This chain uses TRBV11-3 with TRBJ2-1; the match to TRBD1 covers 8 bases. V lost 5 bases, J lost 6 bases, and 12 bases stayed unmatched. Germline CDR1 and CDR2: SGHNT and YENEEA. The CDR3 contains 16 residues. The CDR3 loop reads CASSPRTGSWGNEQFF. CDR3 sequence (DNA): TGTGCCAGCAGCCCCCGGACAGGGTCATGGGGCAATGAGCAGTTCTTC.

The chain carries TRBV19 and TRBJ2-1, with 7 nucleotides matching TRBD1. The CDR3 loop spans 13 amino acids. V trimming: 10 bases; J trimming: 9 bases; junction bases outside the gene matches: 12. CDR1 LNHDA and CDR2 SQIVND come from the germline V gene (reference sequence). The CDR3 DNA reads TGTGCCACCCGACAGGGCCCTTCGGGTGAGCAGTTCTTC. This translates into CATRQGPSGEQFF. Looking up the rest from reference TRBV19 and TRBJ2-1 gives the full variable domain: DGGITQSPKYLFRKEGQNVTLSCEQNLNHDAMYWYRQDPGQGLRLIYYSQIVNDFQKGDIAEGYSVSREKKESFPLTVTSAQKNPTAFYLCATRQGPSGEQFFGPGTRLTVL.

The genes are TRBV30 and TRBJ2-3; the match to TRBD2 covers 9 bases. CDR1 is GTSNPN and CDR2 is SVGIG in the germline V gene (reference sequence). CDR3 length equals 15 residues. The J segment lost 3 bases and the V segment lost 2 bases, leaving 6 bases of the junction unmatched. The CDR3 nucleotides read TGTGCCTGGAGTCGCGGGGGGGGTGCGACAGATACGCAGTATTTT. It translates to CAWSRGGGATDTQYF. Based on the CDR3 plus reference TRBV30 and TRBJ2-3, the full variable domain is SQTIHQWPATLVQPVGSPLSLECTVEGTSNPNLYWYRQAAGRGLQLLFYSVGIGQISSEVPQNLSASRPQDRQFILSSKKLLLSDSGFYLCAWSRGGGATDTQYFGPGTRLTVL.

As DNA, the CDR3 is TGCGCCAGCAGCTTGGAGGGCCTAGGGGCGAGTGAGACCCAGTACTTC. Its translation is CASSLEGLGASETQYF. The V gene is TRBV5-1, the J gene TRBJ2-5, with D perhaps matching TRBD1 (5 bases). Deletions cut 0 bases from V and 5 bases from J, with 17 bases between. The germline gives CDR1 SGHRS, CDR2 YFSETQ. This CDR3 contains 16 residues.

The chain recombines TRBV19 with TRBJ1-2; possible D gene TRBD1, 5 bases. Germline V gene sequence: CDR1 LNHDA, CDR2 SQIVND (reference sequence). Trimming removed 1 base at V and 4 bases at J, with 10 bases between. This CDR3 has 14 residues. Here the CDR3 DNA reads TGTGCCAGTAGTATAGTTGACAGTTCCTATGGCTACACCTTC. It encodes CASSIVDSSYGYTF.

This rearrangement joins TRBV29-1 to TRBJ1-4, with D perhaps TRBD1 (5 bases). Trimming took 3 bases from V and 7 from J, leaving 12 bases between them. The CDR3 consists of 13 residues. CDR1 is SQVTM and CDR2 is ANQGSEA in the germline V gene. CDR3 region: CSVEDGGTEKLFF. The CDR3 bases are TGCAGCGTTGAGGATGGAGGGACTGAAAAACTGTTTTTT.

The CDR3 DNA follows: TGTGCCAGCAGCTTTGGTGGGCCTTTGAACACTGAAGCTTTCTTT. It codes for CASSFGGPLNTEAFF. The rearrangement joins TRBV12-1 to TRBJ1-1; whether TRBD1, the table's D call, matches the DNA was not checked. TRBV12-1 is classified as a pseudogene. The CDR3 contains 15 residues.

The chain is built from TRBV4-1 and TRBJ2-1; D gene uncertain. V was cut by 1 base and J by 9 bases, with 4 bases left in between. CDR3 size: 11 residues. Per germline, CDR1 MGHRA and CDR2 YSYEKL. CDR3 loop: CASSQAGEQFF. CDR3 coding DNA: TGCGCCAGCAGCCAAGCAGGTGAGCAGTTCTTC.

There are a few counts of this clone. The rearrangement uses TRBV7-9 and TRBJ2-7; a weak D match, TRBD1 (6 bases). Deletions cut 5 bases from V and 6 bases from J, with 17 bases between. This CDR3 comprises 14 residues. Germline V gives CDR1 SEHNR, CDR2 FQNEAQ (reference sequence). Here the CDR3 reads CASSHSLDRTEQYF. In nucleotides, the CDR3 is TGTGCCAGCAGCCATTCATTAGACAGGACCGAGCAGTACTTC.

The V call is TRBV19, the J call TRBJ1-5, with 7 positions matching TRBD1. CDR1 and CDR2 from the germline V gene are LNHDA and SQIVND (reference sequence). Trimming took 6 bases from V and 2 from J; bases not matched to a gene: 4. The CDR3 is made up of 14 amino acids. The CDR3 DNA is TGTGCCAGTAGCTTCGGGACAGGCAATCAGCCCCAGCATTTT. It is translated as CASSFGTGNQPQHF.

The chain carries TRBV6-6 and TRBJ1-1; D not resolved. Trimming pared 4 bases from V and 1 base from J, leaving 7 bases between. The CDR3 extends over 13 amino acids. Germline V gene sequence: CDR1 MNHNY, CDR2 SVGAGI (reference sequence). The DNA of the CDR3 is TGTGCCAGCAGTTTACTCAAGAACACTGAAGCTTTCTTT. Protein: CASSLLKNTEAFF.